The 31 T cell receptor beta chains reported below all come from one sample, sequenced in a study of regulatory T cells in long-lasting Graves disease. Building the TCR beta libraries relied on iRepertoire HTBI primers, and CDR3 regions underwent Arm-PCR. TCRdb reprocessed the multiplex PCR reads via MiXCR and lists one record per CDR3 protein. The sample contains about 320,000 distinct CDR3 sequences, approximately 20% of which appear only once. Time point described: newly diagnosed GD, antithyroid drugs for less than 3 months. PBMC-extracted RNA yielded the TCR library. This material consisted of peripheral blood mononuclear cells (PBMCs), taken at new diagnosis, from a patient treated with antithyroid drugs. These receptors were taken from a female donor with Graves disease.

This clonotype was detected ten times or more. The genes are TRBV19 and TRBJ1-1, with TRBD1 as a possible D gene (6 bases). Germline CDR1 is LNHDA and CDR2 is SQIVND (reference sequence). The CDR3 has 13 residues. V lost 8 bases and J lost 5, with 15 bases in between. The DNA of the CDR3 is TGTGCCAGTTACGCCAGGGGAAGGACTGAAGCTTTCTTT. Encoded protein: CASYARGRTEAFF.

The rearrangement uses TRBV24-1 and TRBJ2-5; D uncertain. CDR3 length equals 17 residues. With 1 base removed from V and 8 bases from J, the gap between germline ends came to 22 bases. The germline CDR1 and CDR2 sequences are KGHDR and SFDVKD. The CDR3 DNA reads as TGTGCCACCAGTGATTTAGGAGACCAACGGAGAGGAGAAACCCAGTACTTC. Its translation is CATSDLGDQRRGETQYF.

This clonotype was found many times. The V and J genes are TRBV28 and TRBJ2-1; D is uncertain. The V and J ends lost 6 bases and 10 bases respectively, with 10 bases between them. Germline lookup yields CDR1 MDHEN and CDR2 SYDVKM. This CDR3 has 11 residues. The DNA for the CDR3 is TGTGCCAGCAGCCCCCCCGGGGAGCAGTTCTTC. It translates to CASSPPGEQFF.

This clonotype was observed many times. J is TRBJ2-2 and V is TRBV20-1, with TRBD2 identical over 9 bases. Germline assignment: CDR1 DFQATT and CDR2 SNEGSKA (reference sequence). The CDR3 runs to 16 residues. V shed 6 bases, J shed 0 bases, and the junction held 8 bases outside the gene matches. CDR3 amino acids: CSAYRPSGTNTGELFF. Here the CDR3 DNA reads TGCAGTGCCTATCGTCCTAGCGGGACGAACACCGGGGAGCTGTTTTTT.

This clonotype was counted at least ten times. CDR3 in DNA: TGTGCCAGTAGTATAGAACATAGGGGGCTCCGAGAGACCCAGTACTTC. It translates to CASSIEHRGLRETQYF. This chain links TRBV19 with TRBJ2-5; 7 bases are a match to TRBD1. The CDR3 contains 16 residues. V was pared by 0 bases and J by 4 bases, with 8 bases of the junction left unmatched. In germline, CDR1 is LNHDA, CDR2 SQIVND (reference sequence).

Many counts were recorded for this clonotype. The rearrangement links TRBV28 to TRBJ1-5; 7 positions match TRBD1. CDR1 is MDHEN, CDR2 SYDVKM, per germline. CDR3 length: 14 residues. The V segment lost 2 bases and the J segment 6 bases; nucleotides outside the gene matches: 4. For the CDR3, the DNA is TGTGCCAGCAGTTTAGAACAGGGGCGTCAGCCCCAGCATTTT. Translated: CASSLEQGRQPQHF.

This clonotype was recorded a few times. J is TRBJ2-7 and V is TRBV7-8; a weak D match, TRBD2 (6 bases). This CDR3 is 14 amino acids long. Germline V CDR1 and CDR2: SGHVS, FQNEAQ. V lost 6 bases and J lost 4, with 16 bases in between. The CDR3 loop reads CASSPGGKLYEQYF. The CDR3 nucleotides read TGTGCCAGCAGTCCAGGCGGGAAACTATACGAGCAGTACTTC.

This clonotype was detected ten times or more. The V call is TRBV28, the J call TRBJ2-1; 12 bases are shared with TRBD2. The CDR3 is 16 amino acids. Germline V gene sequence: CDR1 MDHEN, CDR2 SYDVKM. J lost 2 bases, V lost 5 bases, and 4 bases had no gene match. The CDR3 sequence: CASSPPSGRAYNEQFF. The CDR3 DNA reads TGTGCCAGCAGTCCCCCTAGCGGGAGGGCCTACAATGAGCAGTTCTTC. Complete variable domain (other parts from reference TRBV28 and TRBJ2-1): DVKVTQSSRYLVKRTGEKVFLECVQDMDHENMFWYRQDPGLGLRLIYFSYDVKMKEKGDIPEGYSVSREKKERFSLILESASTNQTSMYLCASSPPSGRAYNEQFFGPGTRLTVL.

Many counts were recorded for this clonotype. V is TRBV20-1 and J is TRBJ2-3; tentative D call: TRBD1 (5 bases). In germline, CDR1 is DFQATT, CDR2 SNEGSKA (reference sequence). This CDR3 is 14 amino acids long. The V and J ends lost 3 bases and 0 bases respectively, with 10 bases between them. This CDR3 is CSARGHLSTDTQYF. In nucleotides, the CDR3 is TGCAGTGCTAGGGGGCACCTGAGCACAGATACGCAGTATTTT.

As for this clonotype: Lacking the conserved final phenylalanine or tryptophan, this CDR3 likely reflects a read error. Written as DNA, the CDR3 is TGTGCCAGCAGCCGGACAGGGGTCAACGAGCAGTACTGC. Its protein product is CASSRTGVNEQYC. This rearrangement joins TRBV7-9 to TRBJ2-7, with 9 bases that match TRBD1. The CDR3 contains 13 residues. The germline V gene has CDR1 SEHNR and CDR2 FQNEAQ (reference sequence). Trimming at V came to 5 bases and at J to 5 bases, leaving 4 bases not matched to a gene.

This clonotype was seen just once. The final CDR3 position lacks the conserved phenylalanine or tryptophan, pointing to a likely read error. The chain joins TRBV11-1 to TRBJ1-2, with 7 bases that match TRBD1. Germline CDR1 reads SGHAT; CDR2 reads FQDESV (reference sequence). The V segment lost 4 bases and the J segment 4 bases; nucleotides outside the gene matches: 15. This CDR3 is built from 17 residues. CDR3 DNA: TGTGCCAGCAGCTCAGCGGACAGGCCACACGACTCCTATGGCTACACCTTA. Amino acids: CASSSADRPHDSYGYTL.

As to this clonotype: It may be a read error: a sequence one base away is much more abundant. The V call is TRBV11-3, the J call TRBJ1-2, with 8 nucleotides matching TRBD1. CDR1 is SGHNT and CDR2 is YENEEA in the germline V gene. The CDR3 has 15 residues. V dropped 5 bases and J dropped 3; count of bases not matched to a gene: 8. The chain's CDR3 is CASSRLRGLDYGYTF. Here the CDR3 DNA reads TGTGCCAGCAGCAGGCTCAGGGGGCTTGACTATGGCTACACCTTC.

This clonotype has only one observation. This rearrangement joins TRBV28 to TRBJ2-1, with 12 nucleotides matching TRBD2. Germline V gene data show CDR1 as MDHEN and CDR2 as SYDVKM. The CDR3 runs 21 residues. J was trimmed by 8 bases and V by 6 bases; bases with no gene match: 26. For the CDR3, the DNA is TGTGCCAGCAGACGGGACAACCTCAAGGGGTTGACTAGCGGGAGACTCGATGAGCAGTTCTTC. It yields the protein CASRRDNLKGLTSGRLDEQFF.

Concerning this clonotype: With a much larger clone just one base away, this may be a read error. This chain joins TRBV5-5 and TRBJ1-5, with D perhaps matching TRBD1 (5 bases). Germline CDR1 and CDR2: SGHKS and YYEKEE (reference sequence). The CDR3 extends over 11 amino acids. CDR3 amino acids: CAGSSGLDQHF. Written as DNA, the CDR3 is TGTGCCGGCAGCTCGGGGCTTGACCAGCATTTT.

This clonotype came up many times. The chain couples TRBV18 to TRBJ1-5; D perhaps matches TRBD1 (6 bases). The CDR3 covers 16 residues. CDR1 and CDR2 (germline): KGHSH, LQKENI. Trimming stripped 1 base from V and 2 bases from J, with 12 bases between. The CDR3 DNA sequence: TGTGCCAGCTCACCACGGGGGCAGGTAGGCAATCAGCCCCAGCATTTT. Translating it yields CASSPRGQVGNQPQHF.

This clonotype occurred many times. V is TRBV28 and J is TRBJ2-1; D is undetermined. Germline CDR1 and CDR2: MDHEN and SYDVKM. This CDR3 comprises 11 residues. V shed 7 bases and J shed 7 bases, with 8 bases lying between them. Written as DNA, the CDR3 is TGTGCCAGCACCTTAGGGAATGAGCAGTTCTTC. Protein: CASTLGNEQFF.

Worth noting for this clonotype: Given a much more abundant clone one base away, this may be a read error. CDR3 DNA: TGTGCCATCAGTGACAGCTCTGGGGCCAACGTCCTGACTTTC. Amino acids: CAISDSSGANVLTF. The chain combines TRBV10-3 with TRBJ2-6, with no clear D. This CDR3 has 14 amino acids. Germline V lookup: CDR1 ENHRY, CDR2 SYGVKD. V dropped 3 bases and J dropped 0 bases, with 3 bases sitting between them.

The sample holds one count of this clonotype. This chain connects TRBV19 to TRBJ2-2; 12 nucleotides align to TRBD1. The CDR3 is 14 residues long. With 9 bases clipped from V and 3 bases from J, the junction kept 2 bases outside the gene matches. Germline CDR1 and CDR2: LNHDA and SQIVND (reference sequence). This chain's CDR3 is CASGTGGHTGELFF. CDR3 in DNA: TGTGCCAGCGGGACAGGGGGCCACACCGGGGAGCTGTTTTTT.

The chain has TRBV13 and TRBJ1-4; D not certain. The CDR3 is made up of 14 amino acids. V was pared by 5 bases and J by 8 bases, with 15 bases between. Germline CDR1 and CDR2: PRHDT and FYEKMQ (reference sequence). This CDR3 reads CASSRGRVREKLFF. CDR3 coding DNA: TGTGCCAGCAGCCGCGGGAGGGTTCGAGAAAAACTGTTTTTT.

This clonotype has a count of ten or more. The V call is TRBV7-9, the J call TRBJ1-2; 9 nucleotides align to TRBD1. This CDR3 has 17 residues. Germline values: CDR1 SEHNR, CDR2 FQNEAQ (reference sequence). The ends lost 5 bases at V and 4 bases at J; junction bases unmatched: 14. CDR3 nucleotide sequence: TGTGCCAGCAGCACCGGGGGAGGTGGGACAGGGCCCTATGGCTACACCTTC. Its translation is CASSTGGGGTGPYGYTF. Full variable domain (outside the CDR3, taken from reference TRBV7-9 and TRBJ1-2): DTGVSQNPRHKITKRGQNVTFRCDPISEHNRLYWYRQTLGQGPEFLTYFQNEAQLEKSRLLSDRFSAERPKGSFSTLEIQRTEQGDSAMYLCASSTGGGGTGPYGYTFGSGTRLTVV.

This clonotype was counted a single time. This likely reflects a read error, since a far larger clone is one base away. The chain uses TRBV11-3 and TRBJ2-1; perhaps TRBD2 as D (6 bases). CDR3 length: 15 residues. Per germline, CDR1 SGHNT and CDR2 YENEEA. With 4 bases removed from V and 10 bases from J, the gap between germline ends came to 20 bases. This CDR3 is CASSSDLAQTYEQFF. The CDR3 nucleotides read TGTGCCAGCAGCTCAGATCTAGCGCAGACCTACGAGCAGTTCTTC. Based on the CDR3 plus reference TRBV11-3 and TRBJ2-1, the full variable domain is EAGVVQSPRYKIIEKKQPVAFWCNPISGHNTLYWYLQNLGQGPELLIRYENEEAVDDSQLPKDRFSAERLKGVDSTLKIQPAELGDSAVYLCASSSDLAQTYEQFFGPGTRLTVL.

The table lists this clonotype with a few counts. The genes are TRBV4-2 and TRBJ2-5; 8 positions match TRBD1. Germline CDR1 reads LGHNA; CDR2 reads YNFKEQ. V trimming: 0 bases; J trimming: 5 bases; junction bases outside the gene matches: 8. CDR3 size: 16 residues. Here the CDR3 reads CASSQEQDRVMETQYF. In DNA, the CDR3 is TGTGCCAGCAGCCAAGAGCAGGACAGGGTGATGGAGACCCAGTACTTC.

This clonotype has a count of ten or more. The V and J genes are TRBV12-3 or TRBV12-4 and TRBJ1-5; D may be TRBD1 (6 bases). The V end was cut by 8 bases, the J end by 3 bases, with 14 bases between. The CDR3 has 14 residues. The CDR3 coding sequence is TGTGCCAGCGGGAACCGACAGGACAATCAGCCCCAGCATTTT. This encodes CASGNRQDNQPQHF.

This clonotype came up many times. The CDR3 DNA is TGTGCCAGCAGTGGACAGGAGGTTTCCTACGAGCAGTACTTC. Translated, it gives CASSGQEVSYEQYF. The chain combines TRBV12-3 or TRBV12-4 with TRBJ2-7, with TRBD1 matching 7 bases. CDR3 length: 14 amino acids. The J segment lost 1 base and the V segment lost 5 bases, leaving 5 bases of the junction unmatched.

This clonotype was seen ten or more times. The V gene is TRBV19, the J gene TRBJ1-1, with D unclear. Trimming took 6 bases from V and 1 from J, leaving 12 bases between them. The CDR3 has 14 amino acids. Germline CDR1 reads LNHDA; CDR2 reads SQIVND (reference sequence). The CDR3 reads CASRGLRWNTEAFF. CDR3 nucleotides: TGTGCCAGTAGGGGCTTGCGGTGGAACACTGAAGCTTTCTTT.

V usage is TRBV5-6 and J usage is TRBJ2-7; 10 bases fit TRBD2. Germline trimming cut 0 bases from V and 1 base from J; bases unmatched to any gene: 10. Germline values: CDR1 SGHDT, CDR2 YYEEEE. This CDR3 is built from 18 residues. Written as DNA, the CDR3 is TGTGCCAGCAGCTTGGGAGGTAGCGGGAGGTTCCTTTCCTACGAGCAGTACTTC. This gives the protein CASSLGGSGRFLSYEQYF.

The V gene is TRBV30, the J gene TRBJ1-4, with D possibly being TRBD1 (5 bases). The CDR3 has 13 residues. Germline assignment: CDR1 GTSNPN and CDR2 SVGIG (reference sequence). V dropped 2 bases and J dropped 4 bases, with 8 bases sitting between them. The CDR3 here is CAWSRQNNEKLFF. CDR3 bases: TGTGCCTGGAGTCGACAGAATAATGAAAAACTGTTTTTT.

This sequence joins TRBV12-3 or TRBV12-4 and TRBJ2-7; a weak D match, TRBD2 (5 bases). The ends were cut back, 6 bases at V and 2 bases at J, with 14 bases in the middle. The CDR3 sequence is 14 residues long. The CDR3 region is CASSVQPGTYEQYF. The CDR3 coding sequence is TGTGCCAGCAGCGTTCAGCCGGGAACCTACGAGCAGTACTTC.

The CDR3 sequence is CASSLSVRTCEQFF. DNA for the CDR3: TGTGCCAGCAGTTTATCGGTCAGGACCTGCGAGCAGTTCTTC. The chain employs TRBV27 and TRBJ2-1; D unclear. The CDR3 length is 14 residues. Trimming cost V 0 bases and J 10 bases, with 13 bases left between them. The germline CDR1 and CDR2 sequences are MNHEY and SMNVEV (reference sequence).

Many counts were recorded for this clonotype. The chain couples TRBV11-1 to TRBJ2-7; TRBD1 is a possible D gene (5 bases). The germline V gene encodes CDR1 SGHAT and CDR2 FQDESV (reference sequence). V was cut by 5 bases and J by 3 bases, with 20 bases left in between. CDR3 length equals 16 residues. The CDR3 nucleotides are TGTGCCAGCAGCATGATCTCAGGGTTCTCCTTCTACGAGCAGTACTTC. Translated, it gives CASSMISGFSFYEQYF.

This clonotype showed up many times. The chain recombines TRBV7-8 with TRBJ1-1; D gene unclear. The CDR3 consists of 12 residues. Germline loops: CDR1 SGHVS, CDR2 FQNEAQ. The V and J ends lost 5 bases and 7 bases respectively, with 11 bases between them. The CDR3 DNA follows: TGTGCCAGCAGCCGCCTCATAGGTGAAGCTTTCTTT. Translation gives CASSRLIGEAFF. The full variable domain, completed using reference TRBV7-8 and TRBJ1-1, is GAGVSQSPRYKVAKRGQDVALRCDPISGHVSLFWYQQALGQGPEFLTYFQNEAQLDKSGLPSDRFFAERPEGSVSTLKIQRTQQEDSAVYLCASSRLIGEAFFGQGTRLTVV.